Presented here are 4 T cell receptor beta chains from one specimen sequenced in a study of cytomegalovirus exposure and HLA in healthy donors. Researchers ran the PCR with 60 Vbeta and 13 Jbeta primers. Some clones are missing from TCRdb's copy, which holds only in-frame ones; the method was immunoSEQ multiplex PCR. The repertoire holds approximately 240,000 clones, around 80% seen once, with 2.5% to 3.5% in the top ten. The sequenced material came from PBMCs. Receptor source: a woman in her fifties or sixties in good health and CMV-seropositive.

The rearrangement uses TRBV5-1 and TRBJ1-4; tentative D call: TRBD1 (5 bases). CDR3 size: 15 residues. CDR1 and CDR2 (germline): SGHRS, YFSETQ. V was pared by 0 bases and J by 7 bases, with 13 bases between. The DNA of the CDR3 is TGCGCCAGCAGCTTGGATGGCGGGGCGGGTGAAAAACTGTTTTTT. As protein: CASSLDGGAGEKLFF.

A few counts support this clone. This chain joins TRBV10-3 and TRBJ2-2; TRBD1 matches at 9 bases. Germline V lookup: CDR1 ENHRY, CDR2 SYGVKD. The CDR3 runs 15 residues. The trim removed 0 bases at V and 6 bases at J, leaving 2 bases unmatched. For the CDR3, the DNA is TGTGCCATCAGTGAGTCGACAGGGGGTCCCGGGGAGCTGTTTTTT. Amino acid sequence: CAISESTGGPGELFF.

V usage is TRBV5-1 and J usage is TRBJ2-1, with D perhaps TRBD2 (6 bases). The germline V gene has CDR1 SGHRS and CDR2 YFSETQ. Trimming took off 0 bases at V and 4 bases at J, with 14 bases between the two ends. The CDR3 has 16 amino acids. CDR3 sequence reads: CASSLDGGTPYNEQFF. Written as DNA, the CDR3 is TGCGCCAGCAGCTTGGATGGCGGGACCCCTTACAATGAGCAGTTCTTC.

The genes are TRBV11-2 and TRBJ2-3, with TRBD2 matching 7 bases. In germline, CDR1 is SGHAT, CDR2 FQNNGV. The ends lost 4 bases at V and 1 base at J; junction bases unmatched: 5. CDR3 length: 15 amino acids. CDR3 amino acids: CASSYSGDGTDTQYF. In nucleotides, the CDR3 is TGTGCCAGCAGCTACAGCGGGGACGGCACAGATACGCAGTATTTT.